The next 23 T cell receptor beta chains were all read from a single sample in a study of OX40 agonist ivuxolimab in advanced cancers. Generated by immunoSEQ multiplex PCR, the TCRdb table keeps only in-frame clones and is missing some. The data contain some 60,000 clones, about 90% of them seen just once; the ten biggest clones take up roughly 13%. This specimen consisted of CD4+ or CD8+ T cells sorted from blood, obtained in a trial of the OX40 agonist ivuxolimab. The receptors here all came from an adult with an advanced solid tumor such as melanoma, head and neck, liver or kidney cancer.

The rearrangement links TRBV2 to TRBJ2-1; the D is unclear. The germline gives CDR1 SNHLY, CDR2 FYNNEI. The CDR3 is 14 residues long. V lost 8 bases to trimming and J lost 7 bases, with 18 bases between them. In DNA, the CDR3 is TGTGCCAGCTGTGGGGTGTTTTTAGGTAATGAGCAGTTCTTC. This sequence encodes CASCGVFLGNEQFF.

The chain carries TRBV4-2 and TRBJ1-5; D is uncertain. Deletions cut 0 bases from V and 7 bases from J, with 13 bases between. This CDR3 contains 15 residues. CDR1 LGHNA and CDR2 YNFKEQ come from the germline V gene. In nucleotides, the CDR3 is TGTGCCAGCAGCCAAGATACGGGGAGAGGACAGCCCCAGCATTTT. Its protein is CASSQDTGRGQPQHF.

This clone was observed once. The V and J genes are TRBV18 and TRBJ2-3; 11 nucleotides align to TRBD2. In germline, CDR1 is KGHSH, CDR2 LQKENI. The V segment lost 2 bases and the J segment 5 bases; nucleotides outside the gene matches: 0. The CDR3 length is 14 residues. The CDR3 DNA reads TGTGCCAGCTCACCAACTAGCGGGAGAGATACGCAGTATTTT. Protein product: CASSPTSGRDTQYF.

The chain links TRBV7-9 to TRBJ1-1; no definite D call. The germline V and J ends were trimmed by 2 bases and 3 bases, with 7 bases remaining between them. This CDR3 comprises 13 residues. The germline V gene has CDR1 SEHNR and CDR2 FQNEAQ (reference sequence). The CDR3: CASSLIVDTEAFF. Written as DNA, the CDR3 is TGTGCCAGCAGCTTAATTGTGGACACTGAAGCTTTCTTT. Together with reference TRBV7-9 and TRBJ1-1, the CDR3 gives the full variable domain: DTGVSQNPRHKITKRGQNVTFRCDPISEHNRLYWYRQTLGQGPEFLTYFQNEAQLEKSRLLSDRFSAERPKGSFSTLEIQRTEQGDSAMYLCASSLIVDTEAFFGQGTRLTVV.

The J gene is TRBJ1-1, the V gene TRBV19; perhaps TRBD1 as D (5 bases). Trimming shortened V by 7 bases and J by 6 bases, and 21 bases separated the two germline ends. CDR1 and CDR2 from the germline V gene are LNHDA and SQIVND (reference sequence). This CDR3 region has 15 residues. This CDR3 is CASTRRERGSAEAFF. The CDR3 DNA reads as TGTGCCAGTACACGTAGAGAAAGGGGTTCTGCTGAAGCTTTCTTT.

V usage is TRBV20-1 and J usage is TRBJ2-5; D ambiguous. V gave up 3 bases and J gave up 5 bases, with 7 bases separating them. The CDR3 is made up of 11 amino acids. CDR1 and CDR2 (germline): DFQATT, SNEGSKA (reference sequence). This CDR3 is CSARGTETQYF. In DNA, the CDR3 is TGCAGTGCTAGGGGTACGGAGACCCAGTACTTC.

This chain connects TRBV7-3 to TRBJ2-1, with TRBD2 matching over 15 bases. The CDR3 consists of 16 residues. Germline V gene data show CDR1 as SGHTA and CDR2 as FQGTGA. Unmatched junction bases numbered 7, after V lost 5 bases and J lost 8 bases. This CDR3 reads CASSPRTSGRAHEQFF. CDR3 nucleotides: TGTGCCAGCAGCCCCAGGACTAGCGGGAGGGCCCATGAGCAGTTCTTC. The full variable domain, with the rest looked up from reference TRBV7-3 and TRBJ2-1, is GAGVSQTPSNKVTEKGKYVELRCDPISGHTALYWYRQSLGQGPEFLIYFQGTGAADDSGLPNDRFFAVRPEGSVSTLKIQRTERGDSAVYLCASSPRTSGRAHEQFFGPGTRLTVL.

The V gene is TRBV19, the J gene TRBJ1-2; D is ambiguous. Looked up from germline, CDR1 is LNHDA and CDR2 is SQIVND (reference sequence). V was cut by 10 bases and J by 4 bases, with 7 bases left in between. The CDR3 is 10 residues long. The CDR3 nucleotides are TGTGCCACTAAATTCTATGGCTACACCTTC. Amino acid sequence: CATKFYGYTF.

The chain joins TRBV7-2 to TRBJ1-2; D is uncertain. V lost 1 base and J 3 bases, leaving 9 bases between the germline ends. The V gene's germline CDR1 is SGHTA and CDR2 FQGNSA. The CDR3 extends over 14 amino acids. The CDR3 spells CASSLEQNYYGYTF. Here the CDR3 DNA reads TGTGCCAGCAGCTTAGAACAGAACTACTATGGCTACACCTTC.

V and J are TRBV5-4 and TRBJ2-5; no definite D call. This CDR3 has 15 residues. The germline CDR1 and CDR2 sequences are SGHNT and YYREEE (reference sequence). V was cut by 4 bases and J by 2 bases, with 15 bases left in between. The CDR3 bases are TGTGCCAGCAGCCCCTCATTGGGCAGGCAAGAGACCCAGTACTTC. This sequence encodes CASSPSLGRQETQYF. Together with reference TRBV5-4 and TRBJ2-5, the CDR3 gives the full variable domain: ETGVTQSPTHLIKTRGQQVTLRCSSQSGHNTVSWYQQALGQGPQFIFQYYREEENGRGNFPPRFSGLQFPNYSSELNVNALELDDSALYLCASSPSLGRQETQYFGPGTRLLVL.

This clone has just one count. This chain uses TRBV27 with TRBJ2-1; the match to TRBD2 covers 10 bases. Looked up from germline, CDR1 is MNHEY and CDR2 is SMNVEV (reference sequence). CDR3 size: 16 residues. The V segment lost 6 bases and the J segment 9 bases; nucleotides outside the gene matches: 14. This CDR3 is CASSPKGAGGSFEQFF. As DNA, the CDR3 is TGTGCCAGCAGCCCCAAGGGAGCGGGAGGGTCCTTTGAGCAGTTCTTC.

The chain joins TRBV7-3 to TRBJ2-1; TRBD1 is a possible D gene (6 bases). The CDR3 length is 14 residues. The V and J ends lost 5 bases and 3 bases respectively, with 11 bases between them. CDR1 is SGHTA, CDR2 FQGTGA, per germline. CDR3 sequence (DNA): TGTGCCAGCAGCCCCCGGGACAACTACAATGAGCAGTTCTTC. Its translation: CASSPRDNYNEQFF. The full variable domain, completed using reference TRBV7-3 and TRBJ2-1, is GAGVSQTPSNKVTEKGKYVELRCDPISGHTALYWYRQSLGQGPEFLIYFQGTGAADDSGLPNDRFFAVRPEGSVSTLKIQRTERGDSAVYLCASSPRDNYNEQFFGPGTRLTVL.

The gene calls are TRBV6-5 and TRBJ1-1; D is possibly TRBD1 (5 bases). CDR3 size: 13 residues. Trimming took off 0 bases at V and 11 bases at J, with 13 bases between the two ends. CDR1 and CDR2 (germline): MNHEY, SVGAGI. In DNA, the CDR3 is TGTGCCAGCAGTTACTCGGGTTCAGGGATGGCTTTCTTT. Amino acid sequence: CASSYSGSGMAFF.

The rearrangement uses TRBV28 and TRBJ2-7; TRBD2 agrees at 10 bases. This CDR3 is 15 amino acids long. The ends lost 6 bases at V and 3 bases at J; junction bases unmatched: 8. Germline loops: CDR1 MDHEN, CDR2 SYDVKM. The CDR3 DNA reads TGTGCCAGCAGCGGTATAGCGGGAGGTCTCTACGAGCAGTACTTC. Its protein is CASSGIAGGLYEQYF.

The rearrangement uses TRBV5-1 and TRBJ2-6; maybe TRBD1 (6 bases). Germline-derived CDR1 and CDR2 are SGHRS and YFSETQ. This CDR3 comprises 15 residues. V lost 7 bases and J 0 bases, leaving 11 bases between the germline ends. The CDR3 reads CASFLGGSGANVLTF. CDR3 DNA sequence: TGCGCCAGCTTCTTAGGGGGCTCTGGGGCCAACGTCCTGACTTTC.

The V call is TRBV18, the J call TRBJ1-1, with D tentatively TRBD1 (6 bases). The V end lost 3 bases, the J end lost 1 base, and 15 bases lay between the germline ends. Germline V gene lookup returns CDR1 KGHSH and CDR2 LQKENI. The CDR3 consists of 16 residues. The CDR3 bases are TGTGCCAGCTCACCGTTGGGGGCCCCTACGAACACTGAAGCTTTCTTT. Translated, it gives CASSPLGAPTNTEAFF.

This sequence joins TRBV11-2 and TRBJ2-1; 8 bases match TRBD2. Germline values: CDR1 SGHAT, CDR2 FQNNGV. This CDR3 spans 14 amino acids. Trimming removed 6 bases from V and 9 bases from J; junction bases left unmatched: 10. CDR3 sequence reads: CASSFSGVGGEQFF. The CDR3, as DNA: TGTGCCAGCAGTTTTAGCGGGGTGGGCGGTGAGCAGTTCTTC.

CDR3: CASSLVGVGDTQYF. The CDR3 DNA is TGTGCCAGCAGCTTAGTAGGTGTCGGAGATACGCAGTATTTT. The chain employs TRBV7-2 and TRBJ2-3; unclear D gene. CDR3 size: 14 residues. Germline V gene data show CDR1 as SGHTA and CDR2 as FQGNSA. Trimming shortened V by 1 base and J by 5 bases, and 10 bases separated the two germline ends.

CDR3 coding DNA: TGTGCCAGCAGCGTAGAGGGGCTAGCGGGCCTCACAGATACGCAGTATTTT. It is translated as CASSVEGLAGLTDTQYF. The V and J genes are TRBV9 and TRBJ2-3; 8 nucleotides match TRBD2. CDR3 size: 17 residues. Germline V lookup: CDR1 SGDLS, CDR2 YYNGEE. V trimming: 0 bases; J trimming: 2 bases; junction bases outside the gene matches: 8.

The chain links TRBV10-1 to TRBJ1-4; D unresolved. Germline V lookup: CDR1 WNHNN, CDR2 SYGVQD (reference sequence). This CDR3 is 15 amino acids long. The V end was cut by 3 bases, the J end by 7 bases, with 15 bases between. This CDR3 reads CASSESVRHSEKLFF. CDR3 sequence (DNA): TGCGCCAGCAGTGAATCGGTAAGACACTCTGAAAAACTGTTTTTT.

The rearrangement uses TRBV6-6 and TRBJ2-1; the match to TRBD2 covers 7 bases. V trimming: 2 bases; J trimming: 2 bases; junction bases outside the gene matches: 6. This CDR3 region has 16 residues. Per the germline V gene, CDR1 is MNHNY and CDR2 is SVGAGI (reference sequence). DNA for the CDR3: TGTGCCAGCAGTTACAGACTAGCCCCTACCTACAATGAGCAGTTCTTC. Translating gives CASSYRLAPTYNEQFF.

The V and J genes are TRBV11-3 and TRBJ2-7, with unresolved D. The CDR3 contains 12 residues. Germline V gene data show CDR1 as SGHNT and CDR2 as YENEEA. V was pared by 5 bases and J by 5 bases, with 10 bases between. Here the CDR3 DNA reads TGTGCCAGCAGCCTGCGGTGGGACGAGCAGTACTTC. Translation gives CASSLRWDEQYF.

This chain uses TRBV7-2 with TRBJ2-7; a possible D gene is TRBD2 (5 bases). V was trimmed by 4 bases and J by 6 bases, leaving 16 bases between them. CDR1 and CDR2 (germline): SGHTA, FQGNSA. The CDR3 is 14 residues long. CDR3 amino acids: CASSSTTSFGEQYF. CDR3 sequence (DNA): TGTGCCAGCAGCTCAACTACTAGTTTCGGCGAGCAGTACTTC.